Below are 23 T cell receptor beta chains sequenced from a single sample in a study of blood T cell repertoires in COVID-19. Here immunoSEQ multiplex PCR was the method, and the copy in TCRdb shows in-frame clones only, minus some. The sample lists about 480,000 clones; about 91% were seen once. The material sequenced was peripheral blood. Every receptor here comes from a man younger than 30 with COVID-19, enrolled during active disease.

This clone appeared once. This chain uses TRBV3-1 (or the pseudogene TRBV3-2) with TRBJ2-7, with 7 bases identical to TRBD2. The CDR3 runs 15 residues. The V and J ends lost 4 bases and 2 bases, in that order; junction bases with no gene match: 8. Looked up from germline, CDR1 is LGHDT and CDR2 is YNNKEL (reference sequence). This CDR3 is CASSRERGPAYEQYF. Written as DNA, the CDR3 is TGTGCCAGCAGCCGCGAGCGGGGCCCTGCCTACGAGCAGTACTTC.

In nucleotides, the CDR3 is TGTGCCAGCTCATCCAAAGCGAACTATAATTCACCCCTCCACTTT. Translating gives CASSSKANYNSPLHF. The rearrangement links TRBV18 to TRBJ1-6, with D unresolved. The V gene's germline CDR1 is KGHSH and CDR2 LQKENI. The CDR3 has 15 amino acids. V gave up 5 bases and J gave up 3 bases, with 11 bases separating them.

The chain links TRBV27 to TRBJ2-7; 11 bases fit TRBD2. The V segment lost 4 bases and the J segment 5 bases; nucleotides outside the gene matches: 13. Germline V lookup: CDR1 MNHEY, CDR2 SMNVEV (reference sequence). This CDR3 is built from 17 residues. The CDR3 reads CASSSQYPSGRLDEQYF. The DNA for the CDR3 is TGTGCCAGCAGTTCCCAGTATCCTAGCGGGAGGTTGGACGAGCAGTACTTC.

The gene calls are TRBV29-1 and TRBJ1-1, with D possibly matching TRBD1 (5 bases). The CDR3 length is 13 residues. V was shortened by 4 bases and J by 0 bases, with 9 bases between the two germline ends. Looked up from germline, CDR1 is SQVTM and CDR2 is ANQGSEA. The CDR3 region has the DNA TGCAGCGTTGTCAGGGTTCTGAACACTGAAGCTTTCTTT. It is translated as CSVVRVLNTEAFF.

In this sample, this clone turned up once. Other DNA sequences in this specimen translate into the identical CDR3. The V gene is TRBV14, the J gene TRBJ1-1; D uncertain. V dropped 1 base and J dropped 1 base, with 4 bases sitting between them. This CDR3 is 13 amino acids long. Germline assignment: CDR1 SGHDN and CDR2 FVKESK. The CDR3 protein is CASSQARNTEAFF. CDR3 DNA sequence: TGTGCCAGCAGCCAAGCGCGGAACACTGAAGCTTTCTTT.

V gene TRBV19 combines with J gene TRBJ1-1, with D unclear. Trimming took off 3 bases at V and 1 base at J, with 6 bases between the two ends. The CDR3 has 13 residues. Germline CDR1 is LNHDA and CDR2 is SQIVND (reference sequence). CDR3 DNA sequence: TGTGCCAGTAGTATCGAGAAGAACACTGAAGCTTTCTTT. Translated, it gives CASSIEKNTEAFF.

The J gene is TRBJ1-4, the V gene TRBV7-9; D is perhaps TRBD1 (6 bases). Germline V CDR1 and CDR2: SEHNR, FQNEAQ (reference sequence). Trimming removed 0 bases from V and 8 bases from J, with 13 bases in between. CDR3 length: 15 amino acids. CDR3 amino acids: CASSLARGGMEKLFF. CDR3 sequence (DNA): TGTGCCAGCAGCTTAGCCAGGGGTGGGATGGAAAAACTGTTTTTT.

V usage is TRBV7-4 and J usage is TRBJ2-7; 7 bases map to TRBD1. The germline V gene encodes CDR1 SGHVT and CDR2 SQSDAQ. CDR3 length: 16 residues. V trimming: 1 base; J trimming: 0 bases; junction bases outside the gene matches: 6. CDR3 nucleotide sequence: TGTGCCAGCAGCTTAGTTTGCAGGGACAGCTCCTACGAGCAGTACTTC. The encoded protein is CASSLVCRDSSYEQYF.

This chain links TRBV7-9 with TRBJ2-5, with 11 bases lining up with TRBD1. The V gene end was trimmed by 5 bases and the J gene end by 3 bases; junction bases not matched to a gene: 2. Germline loops: CDR1 SEHNR, CDR2 FQNEAQ (reference sequence). The CDR3 sequence is 14 residues long. CDR3 sequence: CASSRDRGKETQYF. The DNA of the CDR3 is TGTGCCAGCAGCCGGGACAGGGGGAAAGAGACCCAGTACTTC.

The rearrangement joins TRBV6-5 to TRBJ2-2; maybe TRBD2 (6 bases). V was pared by 6 bases and J by 5 bases, with 10 bases between. This CDR3 has 13 residues. Germline V gene sequence: CDR1 MNHEY, CDR2 SVGAGI. CDR3 region: CASRGGDTGELFF. CDR3 nucleotides: TGTGCCAGCAGGGGGGGAGATACCGGGGAGCTGTTTTTT.

The rearrangement uses TRBV5-6 and TRBJ1-5; D is possibly TRBD1 (5 bases). V lost 0 bases and J 5 bases, leaving 15 bases between the germline ends. CDR3 size: 16 residues. Looked up from germline, CDR1 is SGHDT and CDR2 is YYEEEE. CDR3 sequence (DNA): TGTGCCAGCAGCTTGGTTACAGGTGGGCTACATCAGCCCCAGCATTTT. This encodes CASSLVTGGLHQPQHF.

This chain uses TRBV9 with TRBJ1-2; a possible D gene is TRBD1 (5 bases). The germline V gene has CDR1 SGDLS and CDR2 YYNGEE. V dropped 0 bases and J dropped 0 bases, with 9 bases sitting between them. This CDR3 spans 15 amino acids. The CDR3 is CASSVGTTTNYGYTF. DNA of the CDR3: TGTGCCAGCAGCGTAGGGACAACTACTAACTATGGCTACACCTTC.

This clone occurred once. The junction shows a germline mismatch at one end, possibly a read error. V is TRBV2 and J is TRBJ1-2; D gene uncertain. The CDR3 has 12 amino acids. The germline CDR1 and CDR2 sequences are SNHLY and FYNNEI. CDR3 nucleotide sequence: TGTGCCAGCGGTGAAGTGGAGGGTGGCTACACCTTC. It yields the protein CASGEVEGGYTF.

This chain uses TRBV6-4 with TRBJ1-1; 7 bases align to TRBD1. CDR1 and CDR2 from the germline V gene are MRHNA and SNTAGT. V lost 9 bases to trimming and J lost 1 base; unmatched junction nucleotides: 5. The CDR3 has 13 amino acids. For the CDR3, the DNA is TGTGCCAGGCAGGGGGATGCGAACACTGAAGCTTTCTTT. It codes for CARQGDANTEAFF.

The chain joins TRBV7-6 to TRBJ2-5, with TRBD2 as a possible D gene (6 bases). Germline CDR1 is SGHVS and CDR2 is FNYEAQ. Trimming pared 1 base from V and 1 base from J, leaving 13 bases between. The CDR3 has 16 amino acids. The CDR3 nucleotides are TGTGCCAGCAGCTTAGTGGGTAGGCGGGGCCAAGAGACCCAGTACTTC. This translates into CASSLVGRRGQETQYF.

The chain employs TRBV5-4 and TRBJ2-7, with D possibly TRBD2 on 6 matching bases. V lost 2 bases and J 1 base, leaving 10 bases between the germline ends. CDR3 length: 14 amino acids. The germline gives CDR1 SGHNT, CDR2 YYREEE (reference sequence). Written as DNA, the CDR3 is TGTGCCAGCAGCTTACGCGGGGTATCCTACGAGCAGTACTTC. It codes for CASSLRGVSYEQYF.

This chain uses TRBV13 with TRBJ2-3; tentative D call: TRBD2 (6 bases). This CDR3 region has 14 residues. The germline V gene has CDR1 PRHDT and CDR2 FYEKMQ (reference sequence). V was trimmed by 4 bases and J by 6 bases, leaving 14 bases between them. The CDR3, as DNA: TGTGCCAGCAGCTCCCGCCCGGCGGGGGATACGCAGTATTTT. Translation gives CASSSRPAGDTQYF.

This chain connects TRBV5-4 to TRBJ2-6, with D possibly TRBD1 on 5 matching bases. V lost 3 bases and J 0 bases, leaving 10 bases between the germline ends. There are 16 residues in the CDR3. Per the germline V gene, CDR1 is SGHNT and CDR2 is YYREEE (reference sequence). The CDR3 loop reads CASSSDSPSGANVLTF. The CDR3, as DNA: TGTGCCAGCAGCTCTGACAGTCCCTCTGGGGCCAACGTCCTGACTTTC.

The V gene is TRBV19, the J gene TRBJ2-2; no clear D gene. Germline assignment: CDR1 LNHDA and CDR2 SQIVND (reference sequence). The CDR3 covers 12 residues. The V and J ends lost 1 base and 6 bases respectively, with 3 bases between them. CDR3 sequence: CASSIASGELFF. The CDR3 nucleotides read TGTGCCAGTAGTATAGCTTCCGGGGAGCTGTTTTTT.

This clone was seen more than once but under ten times. The same CDR3 can be traced to other DNA sequences in this sample. This chain connects TRBV2 to TRBJ1-2, with TRBD1 matching 9 bases. Germline V gives CDR1 SNHLY, CDR2 FYNNEI. CDR3 length: 13 amino acids. Trimming removed 4 bases from V and 4 bases from J; junction bases left unmatched: 1. The CDR3 DNA is TGTGCCAGCAGTGTACAGGGGGCCTATGGCTACACCTTC. Amino acids: CASSVQGAYGYTF.

The genes are TRBV7-9 and TRBJ2-5, with 13 bases aligning to TRBD2. CDR1 and CDR2 from the germline V gene are SEHNR and FQNEAQ (reference sequence). This CDR3 contains 17 residues. The junction had 7 bases not matched to a gene; V was cut back by 5 bases and J by 1 base. The CDR3 spells CASSPTSGGSLQETQYF. The CDR3 region has the DNA TGTGCCAGCAGCCCGACTAGCGGGGGGTCCCTCCAAGAGACCCAGTACTTC.

The V and J genes are TRBV11-3 and TRBJ2-3, with 11 bases lining up with TRBD2. The CDR3 runs 15 residues. Looked up from germline, CDR1 is SGHNT and CDR2 is YENEEA. V was pared by 6 bases and J by 0 bases, with 2 bases of the junction left unmatched. CDR3 in DNA: TGTGCCAGCAGAATAGCGGGAGGGAGCACAGATACGCAGTATTTT. It translates to CASRIAGGSTDTQYF.

The V and J genes are TRBV24-1 and TRBJ1-1; the match to TRBD1 covers 9 bases. The V segment lost 10 bases and the J segment 3 bases; nucleotides outside the gene matches: 5. Germline CDR1 is KGHDR and CDR2 is SFDVKD. CDR3 length: 13 amino acids. CDR3 sequence (DNA): TGTGCCACACAGGGGGCGTTGGACACTGAAGCTTTCTTT. The encoded protein is CATQGALDTEAFF.